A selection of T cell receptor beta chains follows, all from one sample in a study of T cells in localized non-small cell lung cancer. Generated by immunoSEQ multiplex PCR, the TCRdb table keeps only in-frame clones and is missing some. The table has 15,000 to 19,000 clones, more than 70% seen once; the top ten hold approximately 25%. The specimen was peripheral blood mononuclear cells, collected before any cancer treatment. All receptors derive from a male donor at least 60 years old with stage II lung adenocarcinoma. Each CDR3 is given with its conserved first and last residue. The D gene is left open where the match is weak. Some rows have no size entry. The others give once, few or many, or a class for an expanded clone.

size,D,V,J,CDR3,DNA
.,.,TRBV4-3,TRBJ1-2,CASSPLLTNYGYTF,TGCGCCAGCAGCCCCCTTTTGACTAACTATGGCTACACCTTC
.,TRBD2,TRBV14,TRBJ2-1,CASSQGTSGLGEQFF,TGTGCCAGCAGCCAGGGGACTAGCGGGTTGGGTGAGCAGTTCTTC
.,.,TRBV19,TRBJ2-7,CASRGPAYEQYF,TGTGCCAGTAGAGGGCCGGCCTACGAGCAGTACTTC
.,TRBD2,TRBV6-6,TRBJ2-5,CASSYASGTQETQYF,TGTGCCAGCAGTTACGCTAGCGGGACCCAAGAGACCCAGTACTTC
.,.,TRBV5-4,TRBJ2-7,CASRGRSRVEQYF,TGTGCCAGCAGGGGCCGATCACGGGTCGAGCAGTACTTC
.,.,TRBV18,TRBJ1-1,CASSPVGTEAFF,TGTGCCAGCTCACCGGTAGGGACTGAAGCTTTCTTT
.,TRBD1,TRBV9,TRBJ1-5,CASSATGGYQPQHF,TGTGCCAGCAGCGCGACAGGGGGGTATCAGCCCCAGCATTTT
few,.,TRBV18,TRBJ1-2,CASSPDSDYGYTF,TGTGCCAGCTCACCGGACAGTGACTATGGCTACACCTTC
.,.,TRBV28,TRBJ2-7,CASRQQGSDEQYF,TGTGCCAGCAGACAACAAGGGAGCGACGAGCAGTACTTC
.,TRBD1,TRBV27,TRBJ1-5,CASSFRGNQPQHF,TGTGCCAGCAGTTTCAGGGGGAATCAGCCCCAGCATTTT
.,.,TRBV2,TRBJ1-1,CASSEQSRPNTEAFF,TGTGCCAGCAGTGAGCAGAGTCGCCCGAACACTGAAGCTTTCTTT
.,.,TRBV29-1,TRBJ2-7,CSVEGDRYEQYF,TGCAGCGTTGAGGGCGATAGGTACGAGCAGTACTTC
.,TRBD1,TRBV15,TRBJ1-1,CATSRVVRGREAFF,TGTGCCACCAGCAGAGTTGTCAGGGGGCGTGAAGCTTTCTTT
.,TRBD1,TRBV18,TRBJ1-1,CASSRDRVNTEAFF,TGTGCCAGCTCCAGGGACAGGGTAAACACTGAAGCTTTCTTT
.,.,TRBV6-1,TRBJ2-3,CASSSTKATDTQYF,TGTGCCAGCAGTAGCACGAAAGCCACAGATACGCAGTATTTT
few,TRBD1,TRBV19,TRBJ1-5,CASSPTGVTSNQPQHF,TGTGCCAGTAGCCCAACAGGGGTCACTAGCAATCAGCCCCAGCATTTT
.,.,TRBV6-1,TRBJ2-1,CASRGGQYNEQFF,TGTGCCAGCAGGGGGGGACAGTACAATGAGCAGTTCTTC
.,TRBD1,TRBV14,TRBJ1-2,CASSTGIAYGYTF,TGTGCCAGCTCGACAGGGATCGCCTATGGCTACACCTTC
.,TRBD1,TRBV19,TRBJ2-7,CASSYRGPYEQYF,TGTGCCAGTAGCTACAGGGGTCCCTACGAGCAGTACTTC
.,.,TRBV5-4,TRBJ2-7,CASSRDGAYEQYF,TGTGCCAGCAGCCGGGACGGAGCCTACGAGCAGTACTTC
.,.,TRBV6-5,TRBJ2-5,CASSYRGETQYF,TGTGCCAGCAGTTACAGGGGGGAGACCCAGTACTTC
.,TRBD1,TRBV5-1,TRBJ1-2,CASSQGQGADGYTF,TGCGCCAGCAGCCAGGGACAGGGGGCTGATGGCTACACCTTC
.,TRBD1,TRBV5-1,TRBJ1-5,CASSPGTGNQPQHF,TGCGCCAGCAGCCCCGGGACAGGGAATCAGCCCCAGCATTTT
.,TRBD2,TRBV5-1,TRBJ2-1,CASSAGLAEGEQFF,TGCGCCAGCAGCGCCGGACTAGCTGAGGGGGAGCAGTTCTTC
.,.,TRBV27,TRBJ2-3,CASRMGARGDTQYF,TGTGCCAGCAGGATGGGGGCCCGGGGAGATACGCAGTATTTT
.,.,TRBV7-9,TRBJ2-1,CASTDGGPGFDEQFF,TGTGCCAGCACTGACGGGGGGCCGGGGTTCGATGAGCAGTTCTTC
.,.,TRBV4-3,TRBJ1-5,CASSLSTGWPQHF,TGCGCCAGCAGTCTCAGTACTGGGTGGCCCCAGCATTTT
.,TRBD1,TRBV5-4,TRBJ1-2,CASSRGQGEYGYTF,TGTGCCAGCAGCCGAGGACAGGGAGAGTATGGCTACACCTTC
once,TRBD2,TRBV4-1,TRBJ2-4,CASSQVGGSAKNIQYF,TGCGCCAGCAGCCAAGTCGGCGGGAGTGCCAAAAACATTCAGTACTTC
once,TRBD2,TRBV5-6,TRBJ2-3,CASSLAGGPRDTQYF,TGTGCCAGCAGCTTAGCGGGAGGGCCGAGAGATACGCAGTATTTT
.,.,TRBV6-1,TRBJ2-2,CASSAGWDSGNTGELFF,TGTGCCAGCAGTGCGGGGTGGGATTCAGGGAACACCGGGGAGCTGTTTTTT
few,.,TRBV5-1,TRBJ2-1,CASSFNPHNEQFF,TGCGCCAGCAGCTTCAACCCACACAATGAGCAGTTCTTC
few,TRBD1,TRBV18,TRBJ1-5,CASSPPGQGIQPQHF,TGTGCCAGCTCACCACCGGGACAGGGGATTCAGCCCCAGCATTTT
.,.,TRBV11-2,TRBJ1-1,CASSSSRNTEAFF,TGTGCCAGCAGCTCTTCGAGGAACACTGAAGCTTTCTTT
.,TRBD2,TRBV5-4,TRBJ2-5,CASSLTGGPAETQYF,TGTGCCAGCAGCTTGACGGGAGGGCCCGCAGAGACCCAGTACTTC
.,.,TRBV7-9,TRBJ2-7,CASSLAQGHEQYF,TGTGCCAGCAGCTTAGCACAGGGACACGAGCAGTACTTC
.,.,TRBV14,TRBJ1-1,CASSQDWGSLNTEAFF,TGTGCCAGCAGCCAAGATTGGGGCAGTCTGAACACTGAAGCTTTCTTT
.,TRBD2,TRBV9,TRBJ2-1,CASSVAGQRGYNEQFF,TGTGCCAGCAGCGTCGCGGGGCAGCGGGGATACAATGAGCAGTTCTTC
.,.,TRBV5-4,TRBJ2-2,CAILDRRGDPAGELFF,TGTGCCATTTTGGACCGGCGGGGCGATCCCGCCGGGGAGCTGTTTTTT
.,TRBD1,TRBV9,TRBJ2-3,CASSVGQGVRGTQYF,TGTGCCAGCAGCGTGGGACAGGGGGTGAGAGGAACGCAGTATTTT
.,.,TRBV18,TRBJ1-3,CASLDQALSGNTIYF,TGTGCCAGCTTGGATCAGGCGCTCTCTGGAAACACCATATATTTT
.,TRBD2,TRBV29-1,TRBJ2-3,CSGVAGAPYKYF,TGCAGCGGGGTAGCGGGAGCCCCATACAAGTATTTT
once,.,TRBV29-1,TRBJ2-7,CSTDPLSSYEQYF,TGCAGCACCGACCCGTTGAGCTCCTACGAGCAGTACTTC
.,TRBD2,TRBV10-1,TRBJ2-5,CASSAGGRVQETQYF,TGCGCCAGCAGTGCGGGAGGGAGGGTCCAAGAGACCCAGTACTTC
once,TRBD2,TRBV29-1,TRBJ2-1,CSVPGLAGGGQFF,TGCAGCGTTCCGGGACTAGCGGGAGGGGGGCAGTTCTTC
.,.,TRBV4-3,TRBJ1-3,CASSQGGRGNTIYF,TGCGCCAGCAGCCAAGGGGGGCGAGGAAACACCATATATTTT
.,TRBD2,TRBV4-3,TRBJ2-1,CASSQDAAGGGWNEQFF,TGCGCCAGCAGCCAAGATGCGGCGGGGGGGGGTTGGAATGAGCAGTTCTTC
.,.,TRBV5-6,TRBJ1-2,CASRRGRDGYTF,TGTGCCAGCAGAAGGGGCAGGGATGGCTACACCTTC